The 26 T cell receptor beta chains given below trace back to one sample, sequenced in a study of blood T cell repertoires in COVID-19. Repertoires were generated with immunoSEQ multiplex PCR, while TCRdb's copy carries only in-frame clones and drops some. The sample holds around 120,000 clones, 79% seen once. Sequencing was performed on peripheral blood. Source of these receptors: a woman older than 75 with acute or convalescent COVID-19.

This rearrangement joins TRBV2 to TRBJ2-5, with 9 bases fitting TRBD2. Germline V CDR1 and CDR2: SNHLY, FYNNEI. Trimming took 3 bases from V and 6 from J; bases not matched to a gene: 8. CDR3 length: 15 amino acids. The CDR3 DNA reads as TGTGCCAGCAGTGAGTCTAGCGGGACGGCGAAGACCCAGTACTTC. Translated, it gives CASSESSGTAKTQYF.

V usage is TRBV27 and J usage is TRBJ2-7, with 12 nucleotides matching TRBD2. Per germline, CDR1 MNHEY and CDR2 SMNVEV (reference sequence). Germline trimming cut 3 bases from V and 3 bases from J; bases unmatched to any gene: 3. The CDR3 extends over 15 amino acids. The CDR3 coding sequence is TGTGCCAGCAGTTTCTCTAGCGGGGGGGGCTACGAGCAGTACTTC. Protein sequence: CASSFSSGGGYEQYF.

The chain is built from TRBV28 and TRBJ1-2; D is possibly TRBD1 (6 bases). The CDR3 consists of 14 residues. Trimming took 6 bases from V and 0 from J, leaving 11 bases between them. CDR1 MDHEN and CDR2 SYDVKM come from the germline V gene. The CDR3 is CASSQQGPNYGYTF. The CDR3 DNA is TGTGCCAGCAGCCAACAGGGTCCTAACTATGGCTACACCTTC.

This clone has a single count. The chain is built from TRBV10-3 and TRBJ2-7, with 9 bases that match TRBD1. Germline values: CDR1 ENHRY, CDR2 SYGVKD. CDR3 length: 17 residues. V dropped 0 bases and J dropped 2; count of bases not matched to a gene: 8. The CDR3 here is CAISESRVGQGTYEQYF. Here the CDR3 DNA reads TGTGCCATCAGTGAGTCGAGAGTGGGACAGGGCACCTACGAGCAGTACTTC.

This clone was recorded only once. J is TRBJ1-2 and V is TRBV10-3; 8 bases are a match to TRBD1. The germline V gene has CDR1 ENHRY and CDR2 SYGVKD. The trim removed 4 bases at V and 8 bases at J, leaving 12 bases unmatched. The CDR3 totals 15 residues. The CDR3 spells CAISVQGAPSDGYTF. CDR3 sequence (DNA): TGTGCCATCAGTGTTCAGGGGGCACCTAGTGACGGCTACACCTTC.

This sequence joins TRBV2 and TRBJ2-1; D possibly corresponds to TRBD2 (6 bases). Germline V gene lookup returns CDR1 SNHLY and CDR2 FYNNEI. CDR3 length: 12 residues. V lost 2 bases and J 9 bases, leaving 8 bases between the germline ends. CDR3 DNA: TGTGCCAGCAGTGAAATCGGGGGTGAGCAGTTCTTC. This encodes CASSEIGGEQFF.

The CDR3 spells CASSYDGSPQETQYF. For the CDR3, the DNA is TGTGCCAGCAGTTACGATGGCTCTCCCCAGGAGACCCAGTACTTC. The gene calls are TRBV6-2 or TRBV6-3 and TRBJ2-5; D gene ambiguous. Germline loops: CDR1 MNHEY, CDR2 SVGEGT. V dropped 2 bases and J dropped 5 bases, with 15 bases sitting between them. The CDR3 has 15 residues.

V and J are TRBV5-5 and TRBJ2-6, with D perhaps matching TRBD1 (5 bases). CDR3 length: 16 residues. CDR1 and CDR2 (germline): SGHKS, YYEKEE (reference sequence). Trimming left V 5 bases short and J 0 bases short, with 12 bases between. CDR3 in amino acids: CASSLGHNSGANVLTF. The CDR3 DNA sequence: TGTGCCAGCAGTCTTGGACACAACTCTGGGGCCAACGTCCTGACTTTC.

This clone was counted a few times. The CDR3 reads CASSPRDRAGKLFF. CDR3 bases: TGTGCCAGCAGCCCTCGGGACAGGGCAGGGAAACTGTTTTTT. V is TRBV5-8 and J is TRBJ1-4, with 9 bases identical to TRBD1. The CDR3 has 14 amino acids. Germline CDR1 is SGHTS and CDR2 is YDEGEE. V gave up 4 bases and J gave up 11 bases; unmatched junction bases: 9.

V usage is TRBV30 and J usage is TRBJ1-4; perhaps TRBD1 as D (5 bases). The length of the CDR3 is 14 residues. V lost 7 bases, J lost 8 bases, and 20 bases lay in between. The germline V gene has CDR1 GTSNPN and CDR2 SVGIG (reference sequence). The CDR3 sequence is CASIMQGSGEKLFF. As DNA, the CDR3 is TGTGCCTCGATAATGCAGGGTTCAGGGGAAAAACTGTTTTTT.

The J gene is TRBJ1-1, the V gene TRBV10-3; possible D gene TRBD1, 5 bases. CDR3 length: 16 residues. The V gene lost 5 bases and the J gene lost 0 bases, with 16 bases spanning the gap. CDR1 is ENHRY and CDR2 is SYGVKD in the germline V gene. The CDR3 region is CAISPRREGMNTEAFF. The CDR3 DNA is TGTGCCATCAGTCCCCGAAGGGAGGGGATGAACACTGAAGCTTTCTTT.

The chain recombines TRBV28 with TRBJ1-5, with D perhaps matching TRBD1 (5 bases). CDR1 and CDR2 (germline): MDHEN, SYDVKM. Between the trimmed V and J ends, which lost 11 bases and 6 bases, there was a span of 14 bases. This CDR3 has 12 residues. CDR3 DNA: TGTGCCTCCCCAGGGAACGTTCAGCCCCAGCATTTT. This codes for CASPGNVQPQHF.

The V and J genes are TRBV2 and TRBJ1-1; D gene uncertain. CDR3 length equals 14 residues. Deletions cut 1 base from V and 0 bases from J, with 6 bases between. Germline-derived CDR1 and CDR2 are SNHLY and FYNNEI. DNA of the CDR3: TGTGCCAGCAGTGAAGTCAGGTTGAACACTGAAGCTTTCTTT. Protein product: CASSEVRLNTEAFF.

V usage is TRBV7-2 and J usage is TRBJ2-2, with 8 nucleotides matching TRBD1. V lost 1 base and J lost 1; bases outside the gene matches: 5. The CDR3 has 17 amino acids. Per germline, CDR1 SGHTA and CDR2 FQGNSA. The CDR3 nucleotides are TGTGCCAGCAGCTTAGTAACAGGGGGACAGAACACCGGGGAGCTGTTTTTT. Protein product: CASSLVTGGQNTGELFF.

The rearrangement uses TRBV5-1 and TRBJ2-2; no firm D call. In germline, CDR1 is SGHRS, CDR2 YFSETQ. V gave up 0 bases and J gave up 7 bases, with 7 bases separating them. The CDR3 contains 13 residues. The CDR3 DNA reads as TGCGCCAGCAGCTTGGATATCGTCGGGGAGCTGTTTTTT. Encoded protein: CASSLDIVGELFF. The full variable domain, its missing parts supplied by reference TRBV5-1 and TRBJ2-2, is KAGVTQTPRYLIKTRGQQVTLSCSPISGHRSVSWYQQTPGQGLQFLFEYFSETQRNKGNFPGRFSGRQFSNSRSEMNVSTLELGDSALYLCASSLDIVGELFFGEGSRLTVL.

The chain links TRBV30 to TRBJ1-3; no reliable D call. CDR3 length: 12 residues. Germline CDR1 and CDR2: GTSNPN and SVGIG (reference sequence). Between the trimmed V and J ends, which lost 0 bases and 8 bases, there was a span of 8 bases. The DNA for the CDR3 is TGTGCCTGGAGTGTACAGTTGGACACCATATATTTT. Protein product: CAWSVQLDTIYF.

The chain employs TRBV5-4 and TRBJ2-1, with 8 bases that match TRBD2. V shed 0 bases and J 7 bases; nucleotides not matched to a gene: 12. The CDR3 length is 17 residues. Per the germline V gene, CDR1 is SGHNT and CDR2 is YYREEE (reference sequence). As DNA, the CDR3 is TGTGCCAGCAGCTTGGGACCCGCCGGGGGGGGGCAAAATGAGCAGTTCTTC. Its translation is CASSLGPAGGGQNEQFF.

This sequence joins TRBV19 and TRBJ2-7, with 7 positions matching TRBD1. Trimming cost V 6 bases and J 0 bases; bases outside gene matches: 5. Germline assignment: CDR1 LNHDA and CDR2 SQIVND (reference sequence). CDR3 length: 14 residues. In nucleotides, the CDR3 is TGTGCCAGTAGGAGGGGGCCGAGCTCCTACGAGCAGTACTTC. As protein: CASRRGPSSYEQYF.

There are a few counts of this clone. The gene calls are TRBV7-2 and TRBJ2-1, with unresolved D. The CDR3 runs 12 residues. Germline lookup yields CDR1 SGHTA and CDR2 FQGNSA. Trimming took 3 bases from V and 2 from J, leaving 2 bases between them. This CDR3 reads CASSFAYNEQFF. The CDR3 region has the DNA TGTGCCAGCAGCTTCGCCTACAATGAGCAGTTCTTC. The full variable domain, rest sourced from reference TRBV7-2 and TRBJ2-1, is GAGVSQSPSNKVTEKGKDVELRCDPISGHTALYWYRQSLGQGLEFLIYFQGNSAPDKSGLPSDRFSAERTGGSVSTLTIQRTQQEDSAVYLCASSFAYNEQFFGPGTRLTVL.

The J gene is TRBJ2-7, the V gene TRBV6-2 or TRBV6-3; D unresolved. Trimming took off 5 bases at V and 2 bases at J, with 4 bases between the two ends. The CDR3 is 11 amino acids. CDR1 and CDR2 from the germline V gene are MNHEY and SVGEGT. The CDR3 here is CASSVTYEQYF. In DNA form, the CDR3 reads TGTGCCAGCAGTGTAACCTACGAGCAGTACTTC.

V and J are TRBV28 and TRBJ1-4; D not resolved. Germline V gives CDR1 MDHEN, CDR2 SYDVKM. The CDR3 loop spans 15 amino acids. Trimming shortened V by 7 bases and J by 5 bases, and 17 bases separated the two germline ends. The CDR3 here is CASIPRGRVNEKLFF. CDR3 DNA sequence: TGTGCCAGCATCCCACGTGGGAGGGTAAATGAAAAACTGTTTTTT.

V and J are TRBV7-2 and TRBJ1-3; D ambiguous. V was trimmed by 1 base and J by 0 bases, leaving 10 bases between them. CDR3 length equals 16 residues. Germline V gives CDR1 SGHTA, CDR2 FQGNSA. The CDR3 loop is CASSLVAGPSGNTIYF. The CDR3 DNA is TGTGCCAGCAGCTTAGTGGCAGGCCCCTCTGGAAACACCATATATTTT.

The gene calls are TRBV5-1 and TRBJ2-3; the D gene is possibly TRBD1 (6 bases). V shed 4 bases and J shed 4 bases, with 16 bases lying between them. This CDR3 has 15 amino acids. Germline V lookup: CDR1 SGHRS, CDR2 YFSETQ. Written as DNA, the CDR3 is TGCGCCAGCAGCCCCTCCGCAGGGGTGGCAGATACGCAGTATTTT. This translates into CASSPSAGVADTQYF.

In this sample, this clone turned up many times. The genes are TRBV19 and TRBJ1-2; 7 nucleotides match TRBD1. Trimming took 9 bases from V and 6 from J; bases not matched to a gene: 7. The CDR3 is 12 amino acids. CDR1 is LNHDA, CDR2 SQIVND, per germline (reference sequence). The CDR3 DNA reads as TGTGCCAGCAGACAGGGCGCGCATGGCTACACCTTC. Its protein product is CASRQGAHGYTF. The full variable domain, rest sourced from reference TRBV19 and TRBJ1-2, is DGGITQSPKYLFRKEGQNVTLSCEQNLNHDAMYWYRQDPGQGLRLIYYSQIVNDFQKGDIAEGYSVSREKKESFPLTVTSAQKNPTAFYLCASRQGAHGYTFGSGTRLTVV.

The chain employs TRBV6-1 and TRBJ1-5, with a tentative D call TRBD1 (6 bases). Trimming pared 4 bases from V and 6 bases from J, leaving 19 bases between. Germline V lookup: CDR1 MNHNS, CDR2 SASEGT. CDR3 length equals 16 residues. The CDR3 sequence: CASSVFDTIRGQPQHF. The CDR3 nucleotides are TGTGCCAGCAGTGTTTTTGACACAATCAGGGGTCAGCCCCAGCATTTT.

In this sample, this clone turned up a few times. CDR3 coding DNA: TGTGCCAGTAGTGGGCTACGACAGGGCAGCTCCTACGAGCAGTACTTC. Amino acids: CASSGLRQGSSYEQYF. The V call is TRBV19, the J call TRBJ2-7, with 7 nucleotides matching TRBD1. Per germline, CDR1 LNHDA and CDR2 SQIVND (reference sequence). The V segment lost 5 bases and the J segment 0 bases; nucleotides outside the gene matches: 10. This CDR3 is built from 16 residues.